Shown below are 10 T cell receptor beta chains from a single sample sequenced in a study of cytomegalovirus exposure and HLA in healthy donors. Primers included in the PCR were 60 Vbeta and 13 Jbeta primers. The protocol was immunoSEQ multiplex PCR, while the TCRdb copy is restricted to in-frame clones and leaves out a portion. The table records under 95,000 clones, about 75% of them present only once. The specimen sequenced was PBMCs. The receptors originated from a man in his forties in good health and CMV-seronegative.

The chain has TRBV29-1 and TRBJ2-1, with TRBD2 matching 9 bases. The junction had 2 bases not matched to a gene; V was cut back by 2 bases and J by 6 bases. Germline V lookup: CDR1 SQVTM, CDR2 ANQGSEA. The CDR3 is 13 amino acids. DNA for the CDR3: TGCAGCGTTGAACTAGCGGGGAGCAATGAGCAGTTCTTC. This gives the protein CSVELAGSNEQFF.

J is TRBJ2-7 and V is TRBV4-1; D is perhaps TRBD1 (5 bases). The V gene lost 1 base and the J gene lost 4 bases, with 8 bases spanning the gap. The CDR3 is 13 residues long. Looked up from germline, CDR1 is MGHRA and CDR2 is YSYEKL. The DNA for the CDR3 is TGCGCCAGCAGCCAAGTCCCAGGGTACGAGCAGTACTTC. Amino acid sequence: CASSQVPGYEQYF.

This sequence joins TRBV28 and TRBJ1-5; D might be TRBD1 (6 bases). The CDR3 has 18 residues. V lost 3 bases to trimming and J lost 2 bases, with 20 bases between them. Germline V gene data show CDR1 as MDHEN and CDR2 as SYDVKM. CDR3 nucleotide sequence: TGTGCCAGCAGTTTTTACCCTACTTACAGGGATGGCAATCAGCCCCAGCATTTT. As protein: CASSFYPTYRDGNQPQHF.

The chain employs TRBV19 and TRBJ1-5; D may be TRBD1 (5 bases). CDR1 and CDR2 (germline): LNHDA, SQIVND (reference sequence). Trimming took off 3 bases at V and 1 base at J, with 10 bases between the two ends. The CDR3 consists of 15 residues. This CDR3 reads CASSISGGSNQPQHF. DNA of the CDR3: TGTGCCAGTAGTATCTCTGGGGGGAGCAATCAGCCCCAGCATTTT.

There are a few counts of this clone. The chain has TRBV10-3 and TRBJ1-1; no definite D call. V lost 0 bases, J lost 11 bases, and 19 bases lay in between. Germline V gene sequence: CDR1 ENHRY, CDR2 SYGVKD. The CDR3 runs 15 residues. The CDR3 region is CAISESGRVTQEAFF. CDR3 DNA: TGTGCCATCAGTGAGTCGGGGAGGGTCACCCAAGAGGCTTTCTTT.

The gene calls are TRBV11-2 and TRBJ2-7, with D unclear. Trimming took 3 bases from V and 3 from J, leaving 12 bases between them. The germline gives CDR1 SGHAT, CDR2 FQNNGV. CDR3 size: 14 residues. The CDR3 DNA reads as TGTGCCAGCAGCTTTGCAGGTGCTGACTACGAGCAGTACTTC. The encoded protein is CASSFAGADYEQYF.

The chain combines TRBV30 with TRBJ1-5; TRBD1 matches at 9 bases. Germline V gene lookup returns CDR1 GTSNPN and CDR2 SVGIG (reference sequence). The CDR3 covers 13 residues. Trimming cost V 4 bases and J 4 bases; bases outside gene matches: 2. The CDR3 DNA is TGTGCCTGGAAGGACAGGGGAAATCAGCCCCAGCATTTT. Translated, it gives CAWKDRGNQPQHF.

The chain joins TRBV5-1 to TRBJ2-5, with 15 nucleotides matching TRBD2. V shed 4 bases, J shed 2 bases, and the junction held 3 bases outside the gene matches. CDR1 and CDR2 (germline): SGHRS, YFSETQ. The CDR3 loop spans 16 amino acids. CDR3 residues: CASSLGLAGGQETQYF. The CDR3 DNA reads TGCGCCAGCAGCCTTGGACTAGCGGGGGGGCAAGAGACCCAGTACTTC.

The chain employs TRBV5-1 and TRBJ1-2; TRBD1 aligns across 10 bases. V shed 4 bases, J shed 8 bases, and the junction held 8 bases outside the gene matches. CDR3 size: 14 residues. Looked up from germline, CDR1 is SGHRS and CDR2 is YFSETQ. The CDR3 DNA is TGCGCCAGCAGCGACGCGGGACAGGGGAACGGCTACACCTTC. Its protein product is CASSDAGQGNGYTF. Filled out from reference TRBV5-1 and TRBJ1-2, the complete variable domain reads KAGVTQTPRYLIKTRGQQVTLSCSPISGHRSVSWYQQTPGQGLQFLFEYFSETQRNKGNFPGRFSGRQFSNSRSEMNVSTLELGDSALYLCASSDAGQGNGYTFGSGTRLTVV.

V gene TRBV30 combines with J gene TRBJ1-2, with D hard to call. From germline, CDR1 is GTSNPN and CDR2 SVGIG (reference sequence). Trimming left V 2 bases short and J 12 bases short, with 19 bases between. There are 13 residues in the CDR3. The CDR3: CAWSPGEGRQNTF. CDR3 sequence (DNA): TGTGCCTGGAGTCCTGGGGAAGGGAGACAAAACACCTTC. The full variable domain, completed using reference TRBV30 and TRBJ1-2, is SQTIHQWPATLVQPVGSPLSLECTVEGTSNPNLYWYRQAAGRGLQLLFYSVGIGQISSEVPQNLSASRPQDRQFILSSKKLLLSDSGFYLCAWSPGEGRQNTFGSGTRLTVV.